The clone carrying this T cell receptor (beta chain) was seen only a few times. What it recognizes is unknown. The sample comes from a study of T cells in Graves' hyperthyroidism and ophthalmopathy. Study results and limitations: Prediction of ophthalmopathy progression came a median around 7.1 months pre-onset. Stable hyperthyroidism and ophthalmopathy were separated using 13 V-J signatures.

Germline V gives CDR1 MDHEN, CDR2 SYDVKM. This CDR3 has 16 residues. V lost 1 base, J lost 2 bases, and 14 bases lay in between. The TCR beta CDR3 regions underwent amplification using RNA transcripts as the source. During a first-round RT-PCR of the TCR CDR3, the HTBI primer set was used. One entry per CDR3 protein results from TCRdb running MiXCR on the multiplex PCR reads. The repertoire holds under 650,000 distinct CDR3 sequences, under 20% seen once, with over 3.5% in the top ten. Graves' hyperthyroidism qualified as stable when ophthalmopathy did not progress within 18 months. Used for diagnoses were clinical symptoms, serum thyroxine and TRAb, thyroid ultrasound and orbital computed tomography.

The clonotype was recovered from a woman younger than 45 with Graves' hyperthyroidism. V usage is TRBV28 and J usage is TRBJ1-2, with a weak D call TRBD1 (6 bases). Source material: blood. The CDR3 loop is CASSLSGHPTNYGYTF. The DNA of the CDR3 is TGTGCCAGCAGTTTATCGGGACACCCGACGAACTATGGCTACACCTTC.